The 23 T cell receptor beta chains presented below share a single source sample, sequenced in a study of metastatic and nonmetastatic thyroid tumors. From the PCR reads, TCRdb re-called clones with MiXCR. The data show several thousand clones, around 30% seen once. Until they underwent thyroid surgery, no patient had received any treatment. The sequencing input was tumor tissue. The receptors were gathered from a female donor with papillary thyroid cancer or a benign thyroid nodule (not recorded which). Some clones in this sample may be carry-over from other donors' samples.

The rearrangement links TRBV11-2 to TRBJ2-7, with 8 nucleotides matching TRBD2. Per the germline V gene, CDR1 is SGHAT and CDR2 is FQNNGV. The CDR3 runs to 14 residues. The junction had 4 bases not matched to a gene; V was cut back by 1 base and J by 5 bases. CDR3: CASSLGAGGDEQYF. The DNA of the CDR3 is TGTGCCAGCAGCTTAGGTGCGGGAGGCGACGAGCAGTACTTC.

V and J are TRBV10-3 and TRBJ1-1; 7 positions match TRBD1. V lost 6 bases to trimming and J lost 6 bases; unmatched junction nucleotides: 10. This CDR3 spans 14 amino acids. Germline lookup yields CDR1 ENHRY and CDR2 SYGVKD. The CDR3 protein is CAISNTGATAEAFF. CDR3 bases: TGTGCCATCAGCAATACAGGGGCGACGGCTGAAGCTTTCTTT.

By sample fraction, this clone is medium-sized (0.01 to 0.1%). The chain is built from TRBV7-9 and TRBJ2-1; 7 positions agree with TRBD1. Germline CDR1 reads SEHNR; CDR2 reads FQNEAQ (reference sequence). V was pared by 3 bases and J by 5 bases, with 1 base of the junction left unmatched. The CDR3 runs 13 residues. CDR3: CASSLRGHNEQFF. The CDR3 nucleotides are TGTGCCAGCAGCTTGAGGGGGCACAATGAGCAGTTCTTC. Using reference TRBV7-9 and TRBJ2-1 for the parts outside the CDR3, the full variable domain is DTGVSQNPRHKITKRGQNVTFRCDPISEHNRLYWYRQTLGQGPEFLTYFQNEAQLEKSRLLSDRFSAERPKGSFSTLEIQRTEQGDSAMYLCASSLRGHNEQFFGPGTRLTVL.

The chain uses TRBV6-2 or TRBV6-3 and TRBJ1-5, with D possibly TRBD1 on 5 matching bases. The CDR3 has 14 residues. Trimming removed 7 bases at V and 2 bases at J, with 12 bases between. Germline values: CDR1 MNHEY, CDR2 SVGEGT. CDR3 nucleotides: TGTGCCAGCAAAACCGGGGGACGCAATCAGCCCCAGCATTTT. Translated, it gives CASKTGGRNQPQHF.

V is TRBV20-1 and J is TRBJ2-1, with 13 bases that match TRBD2. The germline V gene encodes CDR1 DFQATT and CDR2 SNEGSKA (reference sequence). J lost 0 bases, V lost 4 bases, and 9 bases had no gene match. The CDR3 is 18 amino acids. The CDR3 nucleotides are TGCAGTGCTAAGGGCACCGGGACTAGCGGGGTCTCCTACAATGAGCAGTTCTTC. Encoded protein: CSAKGTGTSGVSYNEQFF.

To note about this clone: A junction end diverges from the germline sequence, so it may reflect a read error. The chain has TRBV7-6 and TRBJ2-2; 9 bases are a match to TRBD2. Per the germline V gene, CDR1 is SGHVS and CDR2 is FNYEAQ. This CDR3 is 16 amino acids long. CDR3 loop: CASSGAGGSWSGELFF. The CDR3 bases are TGTGCCAGCTCGGGTGCGGGGGGGAGCTGGTCCGGGGAGCTCTTTTTT.

In the case of this clone: Other nucleotide sequences in the sample specify the same CDR3. The rearrangement joins TRBV9 to TRBJ2-7; tentatively, D is TRBD2 (5 bases). Germline CDR1 is SGDLS and CDR2 is YYNGEE. The CDR3 loop spans 17 amino acids. V was pared by 1 base and J by 5 bases, with 22 bases between. Here the CDR3 reads CASSVHDGVGSGDEQYF. CDR3 in DNA: TGTGCCAGCAGCGTACACGACGGGGTGGGGTCTGGAGACGAGCAGTACTTC.

On this clone: One end of the junction varies from germline; a read error may be responsible. This chain connects TRBV12-3 or TRBV12-4 to TRBJ1-1; D remains unclear. CDR3 length: 14 residues. In DNA, the CDR3 is TGTGCCAGCATTTTATCCGGAGGGAACACTGAATCTTTCTTT. Translation: CASILSGGNTESFF.

The chain employs TRBV2 and TRBJ2-2; D is ambiguous. CDR3 size: 14 residues. V lost 3 bases to trimming and J lost 0 bases, with 5 bases between them. The germline V gene encodes CDR1 SNHLY and CDR2 FYNNEI. The CDR3 bases are TGTGCCAGCAGTGAGTCCTCGAACACCGGGGAGCTGTTTTTT. It is translated as CASSESSNTGELFF.

Relative to its sample, this clone is medium-sized (0.01 to 0.1%). V is TRBV11-3 and J is TRBJ1-1, with unresolved D. The V and J ends lost 4 bases and 1 base respectively, with 13 bases between them. The CDR3 consists of 15 residues. Germline CDR1 and CDR2: SGHNT and YENEEA. CDR3 in DNA: TGTGCCAGCAGCTCGCTCCGGACGGGGAACACTGAAGCTTTCTTT. Translated: CASSSLRTGNTEAFF.

This clone was counted only a few times. The CDR3 here is CSAQVRDTEAFF. CDR3 sequence (DNA): TGCAGCGCCCAAGTCCGGGACACTGAAGCTTTCTTT. This chain connects TRBV29-1 to TRBJ1-1; D unresolved. The CDR3 length is 12 residues. The V and J ends lost 7 bases and 3 bases respectively, with 12 bases between them. From germline, CDR1 is SQVTM and CDR2 ANQGSEA.

The chain is built from TRBV24-1 and TRBJ2-3, with TRBD1 identical over 8 bases. Germline V gene sequence: CDR1 KGHDR, CDR2 SFDVKD. The CDR3 totals 13 residues. The trim removed 12 bases at V and 4 bases at J, leaving 8 bases unmatched. CDR3 bases: TGTGCCGCGCGTCTGACAGGGGCAGATACGCAGTATTTT. Protein sequence: CAARLTGADTQYF.

By share, this clone ranks as medium-sized. This specimen includes other DNA sequences encoding the same CDR3. V gene TRBV5-1 combines with J gene TRBJ1-1, with TRBD1 matching 8 bases. This CDR3 has 16 residues. V lost 0 bases to trimming and J lost 1 base; unmatched junction nucleotides: 5. Per germline, CDR1 SGHRS and CDR2 YFSETQ. This CDR3 is CASSLEGTGWNTEAFF. DNA of the CDR3: TGCGCCAGCAGCTTGGAGGGGACAGGATGGAACACTGAAGCTTTCTTT.

This clone is medium-sized. The gene calls are TRBV30 and TRBJ2-7, with 11 bases aligning to TRBD2. CDR1 and CDR2 from the germline V gene are GTSNPN and SVGIG (reference sequence). The CDR3 consists of 15 residues. Trimming took 1 base from V and 4 from J; bases not matched to a gene: 6. The CDR3 DNA reads TGTGCCTGGAGTGCTAGCGGGAGGCCTCCTTACGAGCAGTACTTC. This encodes CAWSASGRPPYEQYF.

By frequency in the sample, this clone is medium-sized (0.01 to 0.1%). The V call is TRBV21-1, the J call TRBJ2-3; the D segment call TRBD1 is taken from the table without a DNA check. TRBV21-1 counts as a pseudogene. The CDR3 runs 20 residues. The chain's CDR3 is CASSTNPPRDVSLGTDTQYF. The CDR3 region has the DNA TGTGCCAGCAGCACAAACCCCCCCCGGGACGTTTCTCTTGGCACAGATACGCAGTATTTT.

The chain couples TRBV5-1 to TRBJ2-1; TRBD2 might be the D (5 bases). The CDR3 totals 15 residues. The ends were cut back, 3 bases at V and 5 bases at J, with 15 bases in the middle. Per germline, CDR1 SGHRS and CDR2 YFSETQ. CDR3 nucleotides: TGCGCCAGCAGCTGGAAAGAGGGAGATAACAATGAGCAGTTCTTC. This codes for CASSWKEGDNNEQFF. Drawing the rest from reference TRBV5-1 and TRBJ2-1, the complete variable domain is KAGVTQTPRYLIKTRGQQVTLSCSPISGHRSVSWYQQTPGQGLQFLFEYFSETQRNKGNFPGRFSGRQFSNSRSEMNVSTLELGDSALYLCASSWKEGDNNEQFFGPGTRLTVL.

The gene calls are TRBV7-9 and TRBJ1-1; 7 nucleotides agree with TRBD1. The J segment lost 2 bases and the V segment lost 5 bases, leaving 8 bases of the junction unmatched. The CDR3 consists of 15 residues. Looked up from germline, CDR1 is SEHNR and CDR2 is FQNEAQ (reference sequence). This chain's CDR3 is CASSPPTGSNTEAFF. The CDR3 DNA sequence: TGTGCCAGCAGCCCCCCGACAGGGTCCAACACTGAAGCTTTCTTT.

In its sample, this clone ranks as medium-sized. The chain combines TRBV12-3 or TRBV12-4 with TRBJ2-3; weak D call: TRBD2 (6 bases). This CDR3 has 14 amino acids. Trimming removed 1 base at V and 1 base at J, with 6 bases between. The CDR3 loop is CASSLGGGTDTQYF. CDR3 coding DNA: TGTGCCAGCAGTTTAGGCGGGGGCACAGATACGCAGTATTTT.

V usage is TRBV6-2 or TRBV6-3 and J usage is TRBJ2-1, with TRBD2 matching 7 bases. This CDR3 region has 19 residues. V gave up 2 bases and J gave up 4 bases; unmatched junction bases: 17. The germline CDR1 and CDR2 sequences are MNHEY and SVGEGT. CDR3 region: CASSYGDYGSWSLYNEQFF. CDR3 nucleotide sequence: TGTGCCAGCAGTTACGGGGACTACGGATCATGGTCTCTTTACAATGAGCAGTTCTTC.

This sequence joins TRBV20-1 and TRBJ2-3; D uncertain. Trimming shortened V by 8 bases and J by 3 bases, and 15 bases separated the two germline ends. The CDR3 length is 13 residues. The germline gives CDR1 DFQATT, CDR2 SNEGSKA (reference sequence). CDR3 in amino acids: CSTKSPRTDTQYF. As DNA, the CDR3 is TGCAGTACAAAATCCCCTAGAACAGATACGCAGTATTTT.

V gene TRBV24-1 combines with J gene TRBJ2-1; 11 nucleotides line up with TRBD2. Germline V gene sequence: CDR1 KGHDR, CDR2 SFDVKD. The CDR3 totals 14 residues. The CDR3 protein is CFTSDSGLAGEQFF. CDR3 in DNA: TGTTTCACCAGTGACTCTGGACTAGCGGGTGAGCAGTTCTTC.

The chain is built from TRBV30 and TRBJ1-2; 8 bases fit TRBD1. J lost 7 bases, V lost 0 bases, and 10 bases had no gene match. The CDR3 spans 15 residues. From germline, CDR1 is GTSNPN and CDR2 SVGIG (reference sequence). The chain's CDR3 is CAWSVQGANVPGYTF. CDR3 DNA: TGTGCCTGGAGTGTGCAGGGGGCGAACGTTCCTGGCTACACCTTC.

The chain carries TRBV20-1 and TRBJ1-1; perhaps TRBD1 as D (5 bases). CDR1 DFQATT and CDR2 SNEGSKA come from the germline V gene (reference sequence). The CDR3 has 14 residues. V lost 3 bases and J 3 bases, leaving 14 bases between the germline ends. The CDR3 loop is CSASGALSDTEAFF. CDR3 sequence (DNA): TGCAGTGCTAGCGGGGCCCTCAGCGACACTGAAGCTTTCTTT.